This TCR beta chain was profiled in a study of spatial heterogeneity in lung cancer. Details on this clonotype: No antigen is known for it.

Time point denoted: sample taken at primary tumor resection. Findings of the study overall: At tumor resection, ubiquitous expanded TCRs were detected in blood more often than later.

A unique molecular identifier was carried by every single TCR cDNA molecule. TCRdb independently ran MiXCR on the 5' RACE reads; one entry per CDR3 protein. The profile covers 90,000 to 95,000 distinct CDR3 sequences, with approximately 12% appearing a single time and just over 40% taken by the ten largest. The CDR3 contains 13 residues. Trimming stripped 1 base from V and 6 bases from J, with 10 bases between. Per the germline V gene, CDR1 is SGHTA and CDR2 is FQGNSA. This receptor was taken from a male donor with early-stage non-small cell lung cancer. Sequencing was performed on PBMCs, taken at surgery. The chain employs TRBV7-2 and TRBJ2-7; no clear D. Here the CDR3 DNA reads TGTGCCAGCAGCTTAGGGGTAGCTTTCGAGCAGTACTTC. Encoded protein: CASSLGVAFEQYF.